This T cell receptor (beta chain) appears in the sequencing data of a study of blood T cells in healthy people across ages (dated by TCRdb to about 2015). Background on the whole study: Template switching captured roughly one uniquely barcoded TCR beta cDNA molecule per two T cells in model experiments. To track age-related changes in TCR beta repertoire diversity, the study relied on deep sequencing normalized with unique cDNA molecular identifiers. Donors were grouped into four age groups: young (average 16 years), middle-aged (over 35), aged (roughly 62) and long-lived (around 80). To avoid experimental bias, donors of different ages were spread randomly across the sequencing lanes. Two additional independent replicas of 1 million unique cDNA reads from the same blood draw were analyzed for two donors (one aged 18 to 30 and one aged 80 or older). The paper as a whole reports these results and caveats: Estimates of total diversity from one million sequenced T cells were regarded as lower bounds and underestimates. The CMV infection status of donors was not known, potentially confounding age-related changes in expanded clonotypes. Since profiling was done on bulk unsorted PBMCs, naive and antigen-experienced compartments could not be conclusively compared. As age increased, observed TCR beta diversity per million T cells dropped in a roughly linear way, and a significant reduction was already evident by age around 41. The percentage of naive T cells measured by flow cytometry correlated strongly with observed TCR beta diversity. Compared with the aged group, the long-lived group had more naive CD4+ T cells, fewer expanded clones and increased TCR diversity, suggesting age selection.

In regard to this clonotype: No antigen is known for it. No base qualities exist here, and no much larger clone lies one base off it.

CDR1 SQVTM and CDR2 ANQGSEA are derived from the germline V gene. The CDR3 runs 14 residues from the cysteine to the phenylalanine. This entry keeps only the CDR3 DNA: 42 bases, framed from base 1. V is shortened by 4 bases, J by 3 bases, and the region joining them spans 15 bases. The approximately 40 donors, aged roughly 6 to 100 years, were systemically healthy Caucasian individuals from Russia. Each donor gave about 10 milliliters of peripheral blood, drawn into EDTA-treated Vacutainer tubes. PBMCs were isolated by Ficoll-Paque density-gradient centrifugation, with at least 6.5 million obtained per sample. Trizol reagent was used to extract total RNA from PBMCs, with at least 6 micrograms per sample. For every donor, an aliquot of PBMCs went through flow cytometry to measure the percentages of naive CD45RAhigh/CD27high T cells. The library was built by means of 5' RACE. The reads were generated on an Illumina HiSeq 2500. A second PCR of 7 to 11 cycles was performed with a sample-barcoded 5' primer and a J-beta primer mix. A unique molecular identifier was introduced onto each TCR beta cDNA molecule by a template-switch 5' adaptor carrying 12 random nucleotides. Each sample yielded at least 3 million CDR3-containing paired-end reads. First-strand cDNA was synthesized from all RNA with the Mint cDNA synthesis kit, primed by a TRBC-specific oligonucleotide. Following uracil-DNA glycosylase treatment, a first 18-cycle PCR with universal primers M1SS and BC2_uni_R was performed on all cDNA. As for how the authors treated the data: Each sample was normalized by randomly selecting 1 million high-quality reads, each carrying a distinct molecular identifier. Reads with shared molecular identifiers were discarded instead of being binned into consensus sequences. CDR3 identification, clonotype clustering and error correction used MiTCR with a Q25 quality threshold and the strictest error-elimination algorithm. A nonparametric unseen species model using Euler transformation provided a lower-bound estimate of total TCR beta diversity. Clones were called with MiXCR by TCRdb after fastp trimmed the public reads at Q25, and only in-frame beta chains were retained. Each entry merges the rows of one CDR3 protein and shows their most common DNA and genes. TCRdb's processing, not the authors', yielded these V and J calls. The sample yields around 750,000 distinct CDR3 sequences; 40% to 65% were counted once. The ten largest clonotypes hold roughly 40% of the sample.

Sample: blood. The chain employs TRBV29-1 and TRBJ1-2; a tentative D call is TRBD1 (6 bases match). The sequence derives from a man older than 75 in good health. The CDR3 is CSVVGGAMYYGYTF. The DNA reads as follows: TGCAGCGTTGTAGGGGGGGCCATGTACTATGGCTACACCTTC. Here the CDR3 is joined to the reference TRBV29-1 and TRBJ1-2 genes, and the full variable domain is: SAVISQKPSRDICQRGTSLTIQCQVDSQVTMMFWYRQQPGQSLTLIATANQGSEATYESGFVIDKFPISRPNLTFSTLTVSNMSPEDSSIYLCSVVGGAMYYGYTFGSGTRLTVV.